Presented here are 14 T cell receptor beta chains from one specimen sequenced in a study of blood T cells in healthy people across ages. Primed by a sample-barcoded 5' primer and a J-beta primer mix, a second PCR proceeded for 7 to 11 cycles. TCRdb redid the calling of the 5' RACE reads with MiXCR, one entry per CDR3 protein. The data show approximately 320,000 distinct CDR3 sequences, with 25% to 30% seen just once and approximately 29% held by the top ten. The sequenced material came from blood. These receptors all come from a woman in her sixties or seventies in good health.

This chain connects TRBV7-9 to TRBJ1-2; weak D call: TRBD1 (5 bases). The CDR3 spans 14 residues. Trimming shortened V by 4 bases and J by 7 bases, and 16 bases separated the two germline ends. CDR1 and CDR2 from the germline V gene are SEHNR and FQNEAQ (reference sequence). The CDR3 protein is CASSSPRDGGGYTF. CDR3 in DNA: TGTGCCAGCAGCTCCCCCCGGGACGGAGGTGGCTACACCTTC.

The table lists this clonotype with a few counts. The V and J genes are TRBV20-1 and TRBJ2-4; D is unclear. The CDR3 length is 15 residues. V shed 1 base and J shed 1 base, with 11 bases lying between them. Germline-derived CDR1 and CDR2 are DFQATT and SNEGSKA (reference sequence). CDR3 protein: CSARVTRSAKNIQYF. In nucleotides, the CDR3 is TGCAGTGCTAGAGTTACCCGATCGGCCAAAAACATTCAGTACTTC.

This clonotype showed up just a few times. The CDR3 DNA sequence: TGTGCCAGCTCACAACAGGGGTATGGCTACACCTTC. As protein: CASSQQGYGYTF. The genes are TRBV18 and TRBJ1-2; TRBD1 agrees at 7 bases. V gave up 4 bases and J gave up 5 bases; unmatched junction bases: 1. This CDR3 comprises 12 residues. CDR1 is KGHSH, CDR2 LQKENI, per germline.

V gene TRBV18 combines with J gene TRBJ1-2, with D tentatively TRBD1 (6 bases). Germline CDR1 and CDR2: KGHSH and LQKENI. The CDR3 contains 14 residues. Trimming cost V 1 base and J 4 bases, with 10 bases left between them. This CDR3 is CASSPRGQIYGYTF. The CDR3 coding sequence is TGTGCCAGCTCACCACGAGGACAGATCTATGGCTACACCTTC.

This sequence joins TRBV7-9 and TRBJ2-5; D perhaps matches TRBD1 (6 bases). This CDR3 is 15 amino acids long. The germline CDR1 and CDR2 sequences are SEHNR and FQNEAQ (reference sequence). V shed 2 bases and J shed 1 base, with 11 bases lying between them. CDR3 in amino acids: CASSLSQGGQETQYF. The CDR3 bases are TGTGCCAGCAGCTTATCGCAAGGGGGCCAAGAGACCCAGTACTTC. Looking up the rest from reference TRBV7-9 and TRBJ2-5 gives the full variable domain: DTGVSQNPRHKITKRGQNVTFRCDPISEHNRLYWYRQTLGQGPEFLTYFQNEAQLEKSRLLSDRFSAERPKGSFSTLEIQRTEQGDSAMYLCASSLSQGGQETQYFGPGTRLLVL.

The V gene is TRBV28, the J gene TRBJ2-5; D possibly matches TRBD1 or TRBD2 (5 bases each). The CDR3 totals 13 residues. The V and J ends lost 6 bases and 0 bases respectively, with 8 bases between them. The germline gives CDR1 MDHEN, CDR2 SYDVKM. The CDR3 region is CASRTADQETQYF. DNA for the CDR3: TGTGCCAGCAGGACAGCGGACCAAGAGACCCAGTACTTC.

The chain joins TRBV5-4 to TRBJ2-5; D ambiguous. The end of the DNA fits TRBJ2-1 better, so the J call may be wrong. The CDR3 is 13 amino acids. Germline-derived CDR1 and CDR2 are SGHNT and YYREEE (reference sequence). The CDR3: CASSLPWKNEQFF. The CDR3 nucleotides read TGTGCCAGCAGCTTGCCATGGAAGAATGAGCAGTTCTTC.

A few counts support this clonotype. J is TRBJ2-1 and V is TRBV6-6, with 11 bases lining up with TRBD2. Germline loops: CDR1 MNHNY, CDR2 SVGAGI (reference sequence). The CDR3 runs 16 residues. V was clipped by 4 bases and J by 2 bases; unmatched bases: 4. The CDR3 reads CASSSPTSGTYNEQFF. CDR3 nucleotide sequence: TGTGCCAGCAGTTCCCCGACTAGCGGGACCTACAATGAGCAGTTCTTC.

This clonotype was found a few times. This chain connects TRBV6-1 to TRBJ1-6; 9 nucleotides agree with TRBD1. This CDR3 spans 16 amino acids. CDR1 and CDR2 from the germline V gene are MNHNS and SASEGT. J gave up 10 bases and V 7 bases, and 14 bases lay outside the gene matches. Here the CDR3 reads CASNDSPGTGRSPLHF. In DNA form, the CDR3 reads TGTGCCAGCAATGATTCTCCCGGGACAGGGCGCTCACCCCTCCACTTT.

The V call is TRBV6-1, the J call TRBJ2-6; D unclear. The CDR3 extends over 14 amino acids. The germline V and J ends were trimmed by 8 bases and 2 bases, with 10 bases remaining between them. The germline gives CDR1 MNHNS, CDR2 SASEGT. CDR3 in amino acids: CASASQTGANVLTF. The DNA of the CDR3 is TGTGCCAGCGCAAGTCAAACTGGGGCCAACGTCCTGACTTTC.

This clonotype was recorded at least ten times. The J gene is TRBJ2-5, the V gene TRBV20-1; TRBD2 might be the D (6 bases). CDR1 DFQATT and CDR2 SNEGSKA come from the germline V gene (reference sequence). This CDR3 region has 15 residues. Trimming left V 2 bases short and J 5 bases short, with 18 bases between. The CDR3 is CSARFLRDSGETQYF. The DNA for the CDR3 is TGCAGTGCTAGATTCCTCCGGGACTCCGGGGAGACCCAGTACTTC.

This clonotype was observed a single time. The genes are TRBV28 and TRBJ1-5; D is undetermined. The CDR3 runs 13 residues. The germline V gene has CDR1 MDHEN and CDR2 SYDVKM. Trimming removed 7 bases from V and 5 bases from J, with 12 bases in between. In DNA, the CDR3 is TGTGCCAGCACCTCGGACCGGTATCAGCCCCAGCATTTT. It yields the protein CASTSDRYQPQHF.

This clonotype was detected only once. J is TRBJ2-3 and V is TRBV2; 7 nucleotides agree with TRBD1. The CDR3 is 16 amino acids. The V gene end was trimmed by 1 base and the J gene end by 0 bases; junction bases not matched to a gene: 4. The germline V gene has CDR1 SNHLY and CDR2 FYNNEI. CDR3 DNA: TGTGCCAGCAGTGAAGACAGGGGCCTTAGCACAGATACGCAGTATTTT. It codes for CASSEDRGLSTDTQYF.

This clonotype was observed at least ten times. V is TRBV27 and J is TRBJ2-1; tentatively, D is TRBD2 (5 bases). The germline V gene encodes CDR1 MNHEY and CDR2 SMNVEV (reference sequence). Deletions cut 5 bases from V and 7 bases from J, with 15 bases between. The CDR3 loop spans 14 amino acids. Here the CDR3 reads CASSPEGAENEQFF. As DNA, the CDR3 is TGTGCCAGCAGTCCAGAGGGAGCGGAGAATGAGCAGTTCTTC.